This TCR beta chain was documented in a study of T cells in Graves' hyperthyroidism and ophthalmopathy. This clonotype turned up a few times. Source material for PBMCs was roughly 10 ml fresh peripheral blood. Using RNA transcripts as the source, TCR beta CDR3 regions were amplified. TCR CDR3 underwent first-round RT-PCR with the HTBI primer set. TCRdb re-derived calls from the multiplex PCR reads in MiXCR, one entry per CDR3 protein. The sample records hundreds of thousands of distinct CDR3 sequences, about 38% being singletons. The CDR3 has 13 amino acids. V shed 9 bases and J shed 0 bases, with 12 bases lying between them. CDR1 is MGHRA, CDR2 YSYEKL, per germline.

The rearrangement uses TRBV4-1 and TRBJ2-7; a possible D gene is TRBD1 (5 bases). The source is a man aged 18 to 30 with Graves' hyperthyroidism. Input material: blood. The CDR3 here is CASSTEPSYEQYF. The CDR3 region has the DNA TGCGCCAGTTCGACAGAGCCCTCCTACGAGCAGTACTTC.